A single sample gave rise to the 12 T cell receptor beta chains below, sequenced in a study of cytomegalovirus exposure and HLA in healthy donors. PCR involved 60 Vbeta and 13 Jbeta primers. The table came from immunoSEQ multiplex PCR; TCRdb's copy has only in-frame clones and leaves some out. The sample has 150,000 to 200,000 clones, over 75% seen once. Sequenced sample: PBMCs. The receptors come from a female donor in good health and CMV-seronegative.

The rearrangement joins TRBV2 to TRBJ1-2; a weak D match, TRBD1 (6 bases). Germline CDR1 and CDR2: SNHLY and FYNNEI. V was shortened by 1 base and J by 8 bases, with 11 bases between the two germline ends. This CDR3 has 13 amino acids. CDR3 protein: CASSEGQGQGYTF. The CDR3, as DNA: TGTGCCAGCAGTGAAGGTCAGGGACAAGGCTACACCTTC.

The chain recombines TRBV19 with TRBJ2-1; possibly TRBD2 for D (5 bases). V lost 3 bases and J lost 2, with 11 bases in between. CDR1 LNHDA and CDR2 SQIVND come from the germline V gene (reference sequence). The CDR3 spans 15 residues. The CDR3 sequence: CASSMDFVPYNEQFF. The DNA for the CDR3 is TGTGCCAGTAGTATGGACTTCGTCCCCTACAATGAGCAGTTCTTC. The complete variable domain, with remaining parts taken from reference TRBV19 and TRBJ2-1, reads DGGITQSPKYLFRKEGQNVTLSCEQNLNHDAMYWYRQDPGQGLRLIYYSQIVNDFQKGDIAEGYSVSREKKESFPLTVTSAQKNPTAFYLCASSMDFVPYNEQFFGPGTRLTVL.

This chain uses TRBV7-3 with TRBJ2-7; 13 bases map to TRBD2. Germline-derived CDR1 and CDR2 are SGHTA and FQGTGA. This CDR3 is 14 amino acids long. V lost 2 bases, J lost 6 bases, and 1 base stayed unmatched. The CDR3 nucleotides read TGTGCCAGCAGCTTAGGACTAGCGGGGGCCGAGCAGTACTTC. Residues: CASSLGLAGAEQYF.

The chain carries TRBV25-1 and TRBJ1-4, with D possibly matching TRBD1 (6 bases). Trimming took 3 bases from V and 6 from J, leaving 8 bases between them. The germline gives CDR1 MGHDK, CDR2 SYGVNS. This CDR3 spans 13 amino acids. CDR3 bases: TGTGCCAGCAGTGAGGCAGGGGATGAAAAACTGTTTTTT. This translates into CASSEAGDEKLFF.

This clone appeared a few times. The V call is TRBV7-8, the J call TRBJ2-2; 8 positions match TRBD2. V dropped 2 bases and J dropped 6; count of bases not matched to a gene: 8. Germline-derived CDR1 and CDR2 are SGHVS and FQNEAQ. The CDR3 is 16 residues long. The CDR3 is CASSLRLARDAGELFF. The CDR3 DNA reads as TGTGCCAGCAGCTTACGACTAGCGCGGGACGCCGGGGAGCTGTTTTTT.

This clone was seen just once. The CDR3 DNA reads as TGTGCCAGCAGCGAAACAGGGATGTGGCAAGAGACCCAGTACTTC. This codes for CASSETGMWQETQYF. The chain employs TRBV9 and TRBJ2-5, with D tentatively TRBD1 (6 bases). The V gene lost 3 bases and the J gene lost 2 bases, with 14 bases spanning the gap. The germline V gene has CDR1 SGDLS and CDR2 YYNGEE. CDR3 length equals 15 residues.

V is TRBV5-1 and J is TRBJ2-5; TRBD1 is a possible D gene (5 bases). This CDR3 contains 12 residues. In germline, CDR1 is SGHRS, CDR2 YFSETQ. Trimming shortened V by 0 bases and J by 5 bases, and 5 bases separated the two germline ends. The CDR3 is CASSLEGETQYF. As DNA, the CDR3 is TGCGCCAGCAGCTTGGAGGGGGAGACCCAGTACTTC.

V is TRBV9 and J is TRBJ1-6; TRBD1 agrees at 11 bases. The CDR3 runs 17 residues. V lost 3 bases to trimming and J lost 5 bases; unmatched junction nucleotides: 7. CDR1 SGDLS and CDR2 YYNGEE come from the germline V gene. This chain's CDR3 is CASSAHGQGANNSPLHF. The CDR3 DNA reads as TGTGCCAGCAGCGCTCACGGACAGGGGGCAAATAATTCACCCCTCCACTTT.

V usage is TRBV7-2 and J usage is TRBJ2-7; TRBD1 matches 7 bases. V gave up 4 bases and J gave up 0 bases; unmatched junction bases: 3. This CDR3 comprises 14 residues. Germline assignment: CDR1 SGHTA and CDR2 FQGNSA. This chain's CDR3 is CASSWGQSSYEQYF. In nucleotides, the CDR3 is TGTGCCAGCAGCTGGGGACAGAGCTCCTACGAGCAGTACTTC.

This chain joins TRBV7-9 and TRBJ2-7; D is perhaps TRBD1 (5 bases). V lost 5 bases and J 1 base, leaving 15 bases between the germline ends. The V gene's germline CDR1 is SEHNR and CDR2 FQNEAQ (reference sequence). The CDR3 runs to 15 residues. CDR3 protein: CASSQQRGPSYEQYF. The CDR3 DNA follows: TGTGCCAGCAGCCAACAAAGGGGTCCTTCCTACGAGCAGTACTTC.

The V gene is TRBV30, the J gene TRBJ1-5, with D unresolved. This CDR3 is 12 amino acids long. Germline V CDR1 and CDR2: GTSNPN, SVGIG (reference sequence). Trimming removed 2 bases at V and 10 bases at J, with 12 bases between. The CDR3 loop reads CAWSTSSRPQHF. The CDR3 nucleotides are TGTGCCTGGAGTACCTCCTCGAGACCCCAGCATTTT.

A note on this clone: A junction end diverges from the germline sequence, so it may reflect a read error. This CDR3 reads CSSSLTGYEQYF. CDR3 bases: TGTTCCAGCAGCTTAACGGGCTACGAGCAGTACTTC. This chain joins TRBV7-9 and TRBJ2-7, with unresolved D. Germline CDR1 SEHNR, CDR2 FQNEAQ (reference sequence). The CDR3 has 12 amino acids.